These 6 T cell receptor beta chains share one sample of origin, sequenced in a study of blood T cell repertoires in COVID-19. The method was immunoSEQ multiplex PCR; TCRdb's version includes in-frame clones alone and lacks a portion of them. The sample lists more than 200,000 clones, roughly 88% occurring once. Source material: peripheral blood. Every receptor here comes from a human donor in a cohort sampled during active COVID-19.

The chain has TRBV19 and TRBJ1-5; unclear D gene. V was clipped by 2 bases and J by 2 bases, with 7 bases between them. The CDR3 sequence is 14 residues long. CDR1 LNHDA and CDR2 SQIVND come from the germline V gene (reference sequence). The CDR3 DNA sequence: TGTGCCAGTAGTATATACCCAGGCAATCAGCCCCAGCATTTT. Protein product: CASSIYPGNQPQHF.

V and J are TRBV6-5 and TRBJ2-7, with D perhaps TRBD1 (5 bases). The CDR3 covers 15 residues. Germline CDR1 and CDR2: MNHEY and SVGAGI. Trimming left V 8 bases short and J 0 bases short, with 17 bases between. The CDR3 DNA follows: TGTGCCAGCTCGAGCCCCAGGGTTAGCTCCTACGAGCAGTACTTC. It specifies CASSSPRVSSYEQYF.

CDR3 bases: TGTGCCAGCATCCTGGAGGGGTCTTACTACGAGCAGTACTTC. Translated: CASILEGSYYEQYF. The rearrangement joins TRBV6-5 to TRBJ2-7; tentatively, D is TRBD2 (6 bases). The germline V gene has CDR1 MNHEY and CDR2 SVGAGI. The CDR3 loop spans 14 amino acids. V was pared by 7 bases and J by 3 bases, with 16 bases between.

This clone came up once. Other DNA sequences from this sample encode an identical CDR3 as well. The genes are TRBV18 and TRBJ2-7; 8 bases are a match to TRBD1. V was pared by 6 bases and J by 2 bases, with 9 bases of the junction left unmatched. The germline V gene has CDR1 KGHSH and CDR2 LQKENI. The CDR3 is 15 amino acids. CDR3 nucleotides: TGTGCCAGCTCCCCGTCAGGACAGGGCCCCTACGAGCAGTACTTC. It is translated as CASSPSGQGPYEQYF.

The chain employs TRBV3-1 (or the pseudogene TRBV3-2) and TRBJ1-2, with D perhaps TRBD1 (6 bases). V dropped 5 bases and J dropped 3 bases, with 22 bases sitting between them. Germline V gene sequence: CDR1 LGHDT, CDR2 YNNKEL (reference sequence). The CDR3 loop spans 17 amino acids. The CDR3 region is CASSSISLPGVDYGYTF. DNA of the CDR3: TGTGCCAGCAGCTCCATCTCCCTGCCAGGGGTGGACTATGGCTACACCTTC.

This clone was seen only a few times. This chain uses TRBV4-2 with TRBJ2-7, with 9 nucleotides matching TRBD1. The CDR3 loop spans 16 amino acids. Germline CDR1 LGHNA, CDR2 YNFKEQ. The trim removed 0 bases at V and 4 bases at J, leaving 7 bases unmatched. The CDR3 nucleotides read TGTGCCAGCAGCCAAGATGAGGGACAGGGCGGTTACGAGCAGTACTTC. This codes for CASSQDEGQGGYEQYF.